Listed below are T cell receptor beta chains from one sample, sequenced in a study of cytomegalovirus exposure and HLA in healthy donors. Clones were sequenced by immunoSEQ multiplex PCR, and TCRdb holds only the in-frame ones, with some missing. The data show approximately 110,000 clones, 67% seen once. The sample taken for sequencing was PBMCs. The receptors were sampled from a man between 18 and 29 years old in good health and CMV-seropositive. The CDR3 runs from the conserved cysteine through the conserved F or W. A D gene is named only where the DNA matches it firmly. Rows give clone size only sometimes, using once, few, many, or a class for an expanded clone.

D,V,length,size,J,DNA,CDR3
TRBD1,TRBV5-4,13,-,TRBJ2-7,TGTGCCAGCAGCTGGGACAGGGCATACGAGCAGTACTTC,CASSWDRAYEQYF
-,TRBV10-3,14,-,TRBJ1-4,TGTGCCATCAGTGACGGTGCAACTAATGAAAAACTGTTTTTT,CAISDGATNEKLFF
TRBD1,TRBV29-1,16,-,TRBJ2-3,TGCAGCGTTCCCAGACAGGGGGCGCGAGGCACAGATACGCAGTATTTT,CSVPRQGARGTDTQYF
-,TRBV2,12,-,TRBJ2-5,TGTGCCAGCAGGGAGAGGACAGTGACCCAGTACTTC,CASRERTVTQYF
TRBD2,TRBV7-9,16,-,TRBJ2-1,TGTGCCAGCAGCTTCCAGAGCGGGAGCTCCTACAATGAGCAGTTCTTC,CASSFQSGSSYNEQFF
-,TRBV6-5,13,-,TRBJ1-6,TGTGCCAGCAGCAACAGGGAGCGTTCACCCCTCCACTTT,CASSNRERSPLHF
-,TRBV5-1,18,few,TRBJ1-2,TGCGCCAGCAGCTTGGTTTTCGGCGGGGGGCAGGGTTCTAATGGCTACACCTTC,CASSLVFGGGQGSNGYTF
-,TRBV5-1,15,-,TRBJ1-4,TGCGCCAGCAGCTTGGATTCAGGGGTGGGAGAAAAACTGTTTTTT,CASSLDSGVGEKLFF
TRBD1,TRBV5-1,15,-,TRBJ2-5,TGCGCCAGCAGCTTGGAGAGGGGGCTCCAGGGGACCCAGTACTTC,CASSLERGLQGTQYF
-,TRBV5-6,15,-,TRBJ2-7,TGTGCCAGCAGCCCGGACCCGGGGGGCACCTACGAGCAGTACTTC,CASSPDPGGTYEQYF
-,TRBV7-2,16,-,TRBJ2-3,TGTGCCAGCAGCTTAGCTACTAGTGAGAGGATGAATACGCAGTATTTT,CASSLATSERMNTQYF
-,TRBV5-6,14,-,TRBJ1-1,TGTGCCAGCAGCCGCGGGCATATGAACACTGAAGCTTTCTTT,CASSRGHMNTEAFF
-,TRBV15,17,-,TRBJ1-4,TGTGCCACCAGCAGAGAAAACCATAGGAGGACTAATGAAAAACTGTTTTTT,CATSRENHRRTNEKLFF
-,TRBV11-2,15,-,TRBJ2-7,TGTGCCAGCAGCTTGGTGACAGGAGGCTCCTACGAGCAGTACTTC,CASSLVTGGSYEQYF
TRBD1,TRBV7-9,15,-,TRBJ2-7,TGTGCCAGCAGCCACTCGGACAGGGGCGGGAACGAGCAGTACTTC,CASSHSDRGGNEQYF
TRBD1,TRBV19,14,-,TRBJ1-1,TGTGCCACAACTCGGGGACAGGGAAACACTGAAGCTTTCTTT,CATTRGQGNTEAFF
-,TRBV28,12,-,TRBJ2-3,TGTGCCAGCACAGGGTCCACAGATACGCAGTATTTT,CASTGSTDTQYF
-,TRBV13,12,few,TRBJ2-5,TGTGCCAGCAGCTCACTCGGGGAGACCCAGTACTTC,CASSSLGETQYF
-,TRBV28,15,once,TRBJ1-5,TGTGCCAGCAACAATGGGGGGTATAGCAATCAGCCCCAGCATTTT,CASNNGGYSNQPQHF
-,TRBV29-1,14,-,TRBJ2-5,TGCAGCGTTTTAGTTGCAGGGAATCGCGAGACCCAGTACTTC,CSVLVAGNRETQYF
-,TRBV28,14,-,TRBJ2-2,TGTGCCAGCAGCCCTGGACAGCCCACCGGGGAGCTGTTTTTT,CASSPGQPTGELFF
-,TRBV7-9,15,-,TRBJ2-5,TGTGCCAGCAGCTTAGCTACTAGCCGGCCAGAGACCCAGTACTTC,CASSLATSRPETQYF
-,TRBV4-1,16,-,TRBJ2-1,TGCGCCAGCAGCCAAACACGGGGAAGCTCCTACAATGAGCAGTTCTTC,CASSQTRGSSYNEQFF
-,TRBV5-6,16,few,TRBJ1-5,TGTGCCAGCAGCTTCCTGGGCGGTCAGCCGGGGCAGCCCCAGCATTTT,CASSFLGGQPGQPQHF
TRBD1,TRBV6-5,15,-,TRBJ2-2,TGTGCCAGCAGCGGGAACGACAGGGGTACCGGGGAGCTGTTTTTT,CASSGNDRGTGELFF
-,TRBV28,16,-,TRBJ2-6,TGTGCCAGCACGCGCGGATCCAGCTCTGGGGCCAACGTCCTGACTTTC,CASTRGSSSGANVLTF
TRBD2,TRBV5-6,16,-,TRBJ2-3,TGTGCCAGCAGCTTGGGACTAGCGGGGGCCCCCGGTACGCAGTATTTT,CASSLGLAGAPGTQYF
-,TRBV5-1,14,-,TRBJ1-2,TGCGCCAGCAGCCCCCAACGGGGAGCCTATGGCTACACCTTC,CASSPQRGAYGYTF
-,TRBV6-6,13,-,TRBJ2-5,TGTGCCAGCAGTCGTCGGGTGGAGGAGACCCAGTACTTC,CASSRRVEETQYF
TRBD2,TRBV7-6,16,-,TRBJ2-3,TGTGCCAGCAGCTCGATCGGAGCGGGGGGGCCGGATACGCAGTATTTT,CASSSIGAGGPDTQYF
TRBD2,TRBV12-5,16,-,TRBJ2-3,TGTGCTAGTGGTTTGGTACTTAGCGGGGGGCCAGGTACGCAGTATTTT,CASGLVLSGGPGTQYF
TRBD1,TRBV27,18,once,TRBJ1-2,TGTGCCAGCAGTTCGAACCCGGACAGGGGTTTAGTGTTTGGAGGCTACACCTTC,CASSSNPDRGLVFGGYTF
-,TRBV19,14,-,TRBJ2-2,TGTGCCAGTAGTCGTTATGCGAACACCGGGGAGCTGTTTTTT,CASSRYANTGELFF
TRBD1,TRBV4-1,16,-,TRBJ2-7,TGCGCCAGCAGCCACTACGGACAGGGACTTTCCTACGAGCAGTACTTC,CASSHYGQGLSYEQYF
TRBD1,TRBV2,15,-,TRBJ2-5,TGTGCCAGCAGGAGACAGGGATGGGTCGGAGAGACCCAGTACTTC,CASRRQGWVGETQYF
TRBD2,TRBV4-1,14,-,TRBJ2-1,TGCGCCAGCAGCCCATGGACTAGCACGAATGAGCAGTTCTTC,CASSPWTSTNEQFF
-,TRBV5-1,16,-,TRBJ1-4,TGCGCCAGCAGGATAGGACTGGGGAGAACTAATGAAAAACTGTTTTTT,CASRIGLGRTNEKLFF
-,TRBV19,16,once,TRBJ1-6,TGTGCCAGTAGTCGGCAGGGGAGTCAATATAATTCACCCCTCCACTTT,CASSRQGSQYNSPLHF
-,TRBV28,17,-,TRBJ1-2,TGTGCCAGCAGTTTATTCGGGGGAACTCTCCGGGCCTATGGCTACACCTTC,CASSLFGGTLRAYGYTF
-,TRBV5-1,17,-,TRBJ2-3,TGCGCCAGCAGCCACCGAGGCATGCCTCCAGTCGGGGATACGCAGTATTTT,CASSHRGMPPVGDTQYF
-,TRBV27,15,-,TRBJ1-4,TGTGCCAGCAGTTTGCTGAGCAGGCAAAATGAAAAACTGTTTTTT,CASSLLSRQNEKLFF
TRBD1,TRBV6-4,14,-,TRBJ2-3,TGTGCCAGCAGTGAGACAGGGGAAGCAGATACGCAGTATTTT,CASSETGEADTQYF
TRBD1,TRBV10-1,13,-,TRBJ2-2,TGCGCCAGCAGCAACAGGGGGACCGGGGAGCTGTTTTTT,CASSNRGTGELFF
TRBD1,TRBV7-9,15,few,TRBJ1-6,TGTGCCAGCAGCTTAACCGACAGGGCCGGCTCACCCCTCCACTTT,CASSLTDRAGSPLHF
-,TRBV7-9,13,-,TRBJ1-5,TGTGCCAGCAGCTCGGGTAACAATCAGCCCCAGCATTTT,CASSSGNNQPQHF